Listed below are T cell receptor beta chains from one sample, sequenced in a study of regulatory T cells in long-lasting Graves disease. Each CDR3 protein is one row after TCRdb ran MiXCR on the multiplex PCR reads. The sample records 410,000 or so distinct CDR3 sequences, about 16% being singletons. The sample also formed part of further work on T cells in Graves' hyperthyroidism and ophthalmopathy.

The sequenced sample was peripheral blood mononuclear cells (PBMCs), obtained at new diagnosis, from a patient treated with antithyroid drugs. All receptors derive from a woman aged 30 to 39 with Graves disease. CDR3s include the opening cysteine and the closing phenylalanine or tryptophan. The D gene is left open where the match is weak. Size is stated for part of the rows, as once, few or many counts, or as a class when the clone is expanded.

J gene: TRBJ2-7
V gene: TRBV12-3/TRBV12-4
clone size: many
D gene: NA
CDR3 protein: CASSPSSGATYYEQYF
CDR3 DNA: TGTGCCAGCAGTCCCTCTTCAGGGGCGACTTACTACGAGCAGTACTTC

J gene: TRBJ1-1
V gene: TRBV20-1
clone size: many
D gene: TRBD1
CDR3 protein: CSASPRGQGIVNTEAFF
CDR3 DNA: TGCAGTGCTAGCCCCCGGGGACAGGGGATAGTGAACACTGAAGCTTTCTTT

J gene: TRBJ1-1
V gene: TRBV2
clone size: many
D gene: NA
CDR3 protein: CASRRSGGAEAFF
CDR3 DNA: TGTGCCAGCAGGAGATCGGGAGGCGCTGAAGCTTTCTTT

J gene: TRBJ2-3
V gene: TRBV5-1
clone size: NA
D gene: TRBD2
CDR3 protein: CASSLLVFRGGSTDTQYF
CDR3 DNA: TGCGCCAGCAGCTTGCTGGTTTTCCGGGGGGGAAGCACAGATACGCAGTATTTT

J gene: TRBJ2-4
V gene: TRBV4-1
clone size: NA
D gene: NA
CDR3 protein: CASSRAEGGLLLDEQYF
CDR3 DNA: TGCGCCAGCAGCCGAGCGGAGGGGGGGTTGCTTTTGGATGAGCAGTACTTC

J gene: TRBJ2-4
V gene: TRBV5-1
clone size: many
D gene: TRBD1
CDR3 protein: CASSPTSTGSKNIQYF
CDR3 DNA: TGCGCCAGCAGCCCGACCTCGACAGGGTCGAAAAACATTCAGTACTTC

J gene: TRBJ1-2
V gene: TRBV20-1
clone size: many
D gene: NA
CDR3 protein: CSARDLFMAGDGYTF
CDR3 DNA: TGCAGTGCTAGAGATCTGTTTATGGCAGGGGATGGCTACACCTTC

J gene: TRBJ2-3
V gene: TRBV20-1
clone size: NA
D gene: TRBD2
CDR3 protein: CSARDLLAGGPDTQYF
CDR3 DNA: TGCAGTGCTAGAGACCTACTAGCGGGAGGGCCAGATACGCAGTATTTT

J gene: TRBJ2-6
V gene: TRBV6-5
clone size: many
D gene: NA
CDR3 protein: CASSYTPGANVLTF
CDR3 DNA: TGTGCCAGCAGTTACACCCCTGGGGCCAACGTCCTGACTTTC

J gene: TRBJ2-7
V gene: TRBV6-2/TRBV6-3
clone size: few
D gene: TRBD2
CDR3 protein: CASSYTSGSSLSYEQYF
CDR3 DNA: TGTGCCAGCAGTTACACTAGCGGGAGTTCCCTCTCCTACGAGCAGTACTTC

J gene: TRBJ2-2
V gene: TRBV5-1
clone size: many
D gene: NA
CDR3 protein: CASSFWGGTNTGELFF
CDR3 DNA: TGCGCCAGCAGCTTTTGGGGCGGGACCAACACCGGGGAGCTGTTTTTT

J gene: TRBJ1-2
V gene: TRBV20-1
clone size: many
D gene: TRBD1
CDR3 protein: CSARLMGQTNYGYTF
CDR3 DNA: TGCAGTGCCAGGCTGATGGGACAGACTAACTATGGCTACACCTTC

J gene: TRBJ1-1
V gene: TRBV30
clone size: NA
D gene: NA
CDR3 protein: CAWSVSGGRTEAFF
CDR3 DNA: TGTGCCTGGAGTGTCTCTGGGGGGAGGACTGAAGCTTTCTTT

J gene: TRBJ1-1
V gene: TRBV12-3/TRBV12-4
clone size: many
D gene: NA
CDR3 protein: CASSPSGGLNTEAFF
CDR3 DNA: TGTGCCAGCAGTCCCTCGGGAGGCCTGAACACTGAAGCTTTCTTT

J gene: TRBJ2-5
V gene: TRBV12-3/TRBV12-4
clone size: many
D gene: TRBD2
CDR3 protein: CASSLSGWGLAEETQYF
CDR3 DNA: TGTGCCAGCAGTTTGAGCGGGTGGGGACTAGCGGAAGAGACCCAGTACTTC

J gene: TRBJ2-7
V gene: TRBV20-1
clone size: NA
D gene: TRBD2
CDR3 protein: CSARGRGLAGEEQYF
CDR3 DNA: TGCAGTGCTAGAGGGAGGGGACTAGCGGGAGAGGAGCAGTACTTC

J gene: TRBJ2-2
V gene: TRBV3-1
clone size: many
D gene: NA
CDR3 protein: CASSRGETNTGELFF
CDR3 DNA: TGTGCCAGCAGCCGCGGGGAGACTAACACCGGGGAGCTGTTTTTT

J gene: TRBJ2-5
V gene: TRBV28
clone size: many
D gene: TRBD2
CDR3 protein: CASSFSGSFGETQYF
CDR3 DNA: TGTGCCAGCAGTTTTAGCGGGAGTTTCGGGGAGACCCAGTACTTC

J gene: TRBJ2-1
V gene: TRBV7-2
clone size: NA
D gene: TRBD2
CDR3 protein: CASSLAYNGRGNEQFF
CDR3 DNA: TGTGCCAGCAGTCTAGCGTATAACGGGAGGGGGAATGAGCAGTTCTTC

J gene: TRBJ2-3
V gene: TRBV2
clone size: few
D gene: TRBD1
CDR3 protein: CASKERDRVLDTQYF
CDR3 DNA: TGTGCCAGCAAGGAGCGGGACAGGGTTTTGGATACGCAGTATTTT

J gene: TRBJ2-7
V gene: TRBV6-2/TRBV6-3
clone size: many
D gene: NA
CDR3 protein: CASSNRASYEQYF
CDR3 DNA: TGTGCCAGCAGCAACAGGGCCTCCTACGAGCAGTACTTC

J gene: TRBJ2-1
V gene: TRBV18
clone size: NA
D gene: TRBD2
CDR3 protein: CASSPPTSGSKHNEQFF
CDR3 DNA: TGTGCCAGCTCACCACCCACTAGCGGGAGTAAGCACAATGAGCAGTTCTTC

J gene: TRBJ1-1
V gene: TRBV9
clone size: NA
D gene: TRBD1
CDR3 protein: CASSVDGTAPNTEAFF
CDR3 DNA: TGTGCCAGCAGCGTAGATGGGACAGCCCCGAACACTGAAGCTTTCTTT

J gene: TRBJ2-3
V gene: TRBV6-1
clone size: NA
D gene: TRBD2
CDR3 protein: CASSPIAGSTDTQYF
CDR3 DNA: TGTGCCAGCAGTCCTATAGCGGGAAGCACAGATACGCAGTATTTT

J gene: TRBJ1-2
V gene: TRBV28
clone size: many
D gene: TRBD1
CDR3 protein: CASTLPPPGTARSYTF
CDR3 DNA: TGTGCCAGCACCTTACCGCCCCCCGGGACAGCTAGGAGCTACACCTTC

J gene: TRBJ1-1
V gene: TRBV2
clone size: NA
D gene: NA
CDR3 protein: CASKGTRQNTEAFF
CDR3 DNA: TGTGCCAGCAAAGGCACCCGTCAGAACACTGAAGCTTTCTTT

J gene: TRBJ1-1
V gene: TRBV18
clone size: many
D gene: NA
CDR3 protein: CASSRSGTEAFF
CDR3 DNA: TGTGCCAGCTCCCGAAGCGGCACTGAAGCTTTCTTT

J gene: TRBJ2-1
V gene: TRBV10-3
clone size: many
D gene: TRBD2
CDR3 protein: CAISEFASGSGEQFF
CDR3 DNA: TGTGCCATCAGTGAGTTCGCTAGCGGGAGTGGTGAGCAGTTCTTC

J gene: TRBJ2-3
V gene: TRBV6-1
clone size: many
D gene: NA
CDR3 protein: CASSNGKESDTQYF
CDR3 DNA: TGTGCCAGCAGCAACGGAAAGGAATCAGATACGCAGTATTTT

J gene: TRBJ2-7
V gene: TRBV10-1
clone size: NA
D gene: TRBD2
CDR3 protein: CASSRETSGFEQYF
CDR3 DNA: TGCGCCAGCTCTAGGGAGACTAGCGGGTTCGAGCAGTACTTC

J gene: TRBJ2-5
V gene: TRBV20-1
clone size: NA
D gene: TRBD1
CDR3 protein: CSGGTGQETQYF
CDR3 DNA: TGCAGTGGAGGGACAGGGCAAGAGACCCAGTACTTC

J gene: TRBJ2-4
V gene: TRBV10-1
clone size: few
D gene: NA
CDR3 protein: CASSESGTSRSIQYF
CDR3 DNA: TGCGCCAGCAGTGAGTCCGGGACATCTCGGTCCATTCAGTACTTC

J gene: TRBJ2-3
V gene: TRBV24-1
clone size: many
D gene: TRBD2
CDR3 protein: CATSDSTGTSGEGIPTDTQYF
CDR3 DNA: TGTGCCACCAGTGATTCTACCGGGACTAGCGGAGAGGGGATCCCCACAGATACGCAGTATTTT

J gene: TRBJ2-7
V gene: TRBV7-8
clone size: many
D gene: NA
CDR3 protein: CASSPLATSRNEQYF
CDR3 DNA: TGTGCCAGCAGCCCCCTAGCTACGAGCAGGAACGAGCAGTACTTC